This passage covers 25 T cell receptor beta chains from one sample sequenced in a study of cytomegalovirus exposure and HLA in healthy donors (dated by TCRdb to the late 2010s). Library construction relied on the immunoSEQ multiplex PCR assay. For the multiplex PCR, a mixture combining 60 forward primers for TCR Vbeta segments and 13 reverse primers for TCR Jbeta segments was used. TCRdb stores this immuneACCESS table with in-frame sequences only. Part of the clones is absent; in the studies checked, under half of the shortfall reflects unresolved V genes, and no reason is known for the rest. For this sample there are about 110,000 clones; roughly four fifths appear just once. The biggest ten clones account for roughly 1.2% of the sample. Sequenced sample: PBMCs. The receptor set was obtained from a woman in her twenties or thirties in good health and CMV-seronegative.

V and J are TRBV7-6 and TRBJ2-5, with TRBD2 matching 11 bases. The CDR3 runs 17 residues. The J segment lost 5 bases and the V segment lost 1 base, leaving 9 bases of the junction unmatched. Germline V gives CDR1 SGHVS, CDR2 FNYEAQ. In nucleotides, the CDR3 is TGTGCCAGCAGCTTAGGTGTAGCGGGGGGGCTGTTTGAGACCCAGTACTTC. Translated: CASSLGVAGGLFETQYF.

The CDR3 region is CASTATVFYEQYF. The CDR3 bases are TGTGCCAGCACCGCGACAGTTTTCTACGAGCAGTACTTC. The chain carries TRBV6-1 and TRBJ2-7; D is perhaps TRBD1 (5 bases). V was shortened by 7 bases and J by 3 bases, with 13 bases between the two germline ends. Germline CDR1 MNHNS, CDR2 SASEGT. This CDR3 has 13 residues.

This clone was found a few times. The chain is built from TRBV7-2 and TRBJ1-1; 8 bases are a match to TRBD1. Looked up from germline, CDR1 is SGHTA and CDR2 is FQGNSA. The ends lost 5 bases at V and 4 bases at J; junction bases unmatched: 9. The CDR3 is 15 amino acids. The DNA of the CDR3 is TGTGCCAGCAGCATGACAGGGGAAGGGATCACTGAAGCTTTCTTT. Translated, it gives CASSMTGEGITEAFF.

This clone was observed a few times. The chain joins TRBV29-1 to TRBJ2-7; tentative D call: TRBD2 (5 bases). Germline assignment: CDR1 SQVTM and CDR2 ANQGSEA. The CDR3 covers 14 residues. V lost 2 bases and J 0 bases, leaving 11 bases between the germline ends. The CDR3 nucleotides read TGCAGCGTTGAAAAATCTGAGGGCTCCTACGAGCAGTACTTC. It translates to CSVEKSEGSYEQYF.

The chain links TRBV5-1 to TRBJ2-7, with TRBD1 as a possible D gene (5 bases). Per germline, CDR1 SGHRS and CDR2 YFSETQ. The V end lost 0 bases, the J end lost 4 bases, and 11 bases lay between the germline ends. CDR3 size: 14 residues. CDR3 DNA: TGCGCCAGCAGCTTGGCGGCAGGGAAATACGAGCAGTACTTC. Encoded protein: CASSLAAGKYEQYF.

Turning to this clone: An end of the junction differs from the germline gene, which may be a read error. This chain connects TRBV4-3 to TRBJ2-7, with D perhaps matching TRBD2 (6 bases). Germline V gene lookup returns CDR1 LGHNA and CDR2 YSLEER. The CDR3 totals 13 residues. The CDR3 region is CASSQNRAGFPNF. CDR3 DNA sequence: TGCGCCAGCAGCCAAAATAGGGCGGGGTTTCCGAACTTC.

The CDR3 reads CASSFRLAGSYEQYF. DNA for the CDR3: TGTGCCAGCAGTTTTCGTCTAGCGGGTTCCTACGAGCAGTACTTC. The chain uses TRBV28 and TRBJ2-7; TRBD2 aligns across 8 bases. This CDR3 spans 15 amino acids. With V trimmed by 3 bases and J by 1 base, 5 bases remained unmatched. The germline gives CDR1 MDHEN, CDR2 SYDVKM.

The J gene is TRBJ2-5, the V gene TRBV2, with 15 bases matching TRBD2. The CDR3 runs to 15 residues. Germline-derived CDR1 and CDR2 are SNHLY and FYNNEI. V shed 6 bases, J shed 5 bases, and the junction held 4 bases outside the gene matches. The CDR3 bases are TGTGCCAGCAGACCGGGACTAGCGGGGGGCGAGACCCAGTACTTC. Translating gives CASRPGLAGGETQYF.

This clone was observed a handful of times. V and J are TRBV2 and TRBJ2-3, with 13 nucleotides matching TRBD2. Germline loops: CDR1 SNHLY, CDR2 FYNNEI. Trimming at V came to 8 bases and at J to 4 bases, leaving 12 bases not matched to a gene. CDR3 length: 17 amino acids. The CDR3 nucleotides read TGTGCCAGCGAGAAAGGACTAGCGGGAGTGTTCTCAGATACGCAGTATTTT. It translates to CASEKGLAGVFSDTQYF.

As for this clone: The junction does not match germline at one end; this may be a read error. The chain links TRBV7-7 to TRBJ2-7; 12 nucleotides agree with TRBD2. The CDR3 spans 14 residues. Looked up from germline, CDR1 is SSHAT and CDR2 is FNYEAQ (reference sequence). CDR3 sequence reads: CASSQTSGSYEQYF. The CDR3 DNA reads as TGTGCTAGCAGCCAGACTAGCGGGAGTTACGAGCAGTACTTC. Based on the CDR3 plus reference TRBV7-7 and TRBJ2-7, the full variable domain is GAGVSQSPRYKVTKRGQDVTLRCDPISSHATLYWYQQALGQGPEFLTYFNYEAQPDKSGLPSDRFSAERPEGSISTLTIQRTEQRDSAMYRCASSQTSGSYEQYFGPGTRLTVT.

The chain couples TRBV6-6 to TRBJ1-1; TRBD1 matches at 7 bases. V dropped 5 bases and J dropped 4; count of bases not matched to a gene: 10. The CDR3 totals 15 residues. Germline V gene data show CDR1 as MNHNY and CDR2 as SVGAGI (reference sequence). CDR3 sequence: CASSPTGDESTEAFF. The DNA of the CDR3 is TGTGCCAGCAGTCCAACAGGGGACGAAAGCACTGAAGCTTTCTTT.

The chain links TRBV4-3 to TRBJ2-7, with TRBD2 matching 7 bases. CDR3 length: 16 amino acids. Germline CDR1 LGHNA, CDR2 YSLEER. Germline trimming cut 0 bases from V and 0 bases from J; bases unmatched to any gene: 5. CDR3 DNA: TGCGCCAGCAGCCAAGATTCGGGGGAGGGCTCCTACGAGCAGTACTTC. It yields the protein CASSQDSGEGSYEQYF.

The chain carries TRBV29-1 and TRBJ1-1; 9 bases agree with TRBD1. In germline, CDR1 is SQVTM, CDR2 ANQGSEA. The CDR3 contains 11 residues. V shed 7 bases, J shed 10 bases, and the junction held 7 bases outside the gene matches. CDR3 coding DNA: TGCAGCGCAAACCCGGGACAGGGAGCTTTCTTT. Its translation: CSANPGQGAFF. Combining the CDR3 with reference TRBV29-1 and TRBJ1-1 gives the whole variable domain SAVISQKPSRDICQRGTSLTIQCQVDSQVTMMFWYRQQPGQSLTLIATANQGSEATYESGFVIDKFPISRPNLTFSTLTVSNMSPEDSSIYLCSANPGQGAFFGQGTRLTVV.

A remark on this clone: The junction shows a germline mismatch at one end, possibly a read error. V usage is TRBV10-3 and J usage is TRBJ1-1; 7 bases agree with TRBD1. Germline CDR1 and CDR2: ENHRY and SYGVKD. The CDR3 has 18 amino acids. CDR3 in amino acids: CAISEPKTGYGMNTEALF. CDR3 in DNA: TGTGCCATCAGTGAGCCCAAGACAGGGTATGGCATGAACACTGAAGCTCTCTTT.

J is TRBJ2-7 and V is TRBV28, with D perhaps matching TRBD1 (5 bases). The germline V gene encodes CDR1 MDHEN and CDR2 SYDVKM. Trimming shortened V by 6 bases and J by 5 bases, and 20 bases separated the two germline ends. CDR3 size: 15 residues. The CDR3 region is CASRKFGQGPNEQYF. CDR3 in DNA: TGTGCCAGCAGAAAATTCGGACAAGGCCCAAACGAGCAGTACTTC.

V gene TRBV2 combines with J gene TRBJ1-5; TRBD1 agrees at 9 bases. The CDR3 runs 15 residues. CDR1 SNHLY and CDR2 FYNNEI come from the germline V gene. Trimming took 2 bases from V and 7 from J; bases not matched to a gene: 6. Here the CDR3 reads CASSEPGQGSQPQHF. CDR3 DNA: TGTGCCAGCAGTGAACCGGGACAGGGCAGCCAGCCCCAGCATTTT.

The chain carries TRBV6-4 and TRBJ1-1; D gene uncertain. Trimming stripped 0 bases from V and 4 bases from J, with 6 bases between. The CDR3 is 13 residues long. Germline CDR1 MRHNA, CDR2 SNTAGT. The CDR3 DNA follows: TGTGCCAGCAGTGACTCTTATAGCACTGAAGCTTTCTTT. This encodes CASSDSYSTEAFF.

This clone was recorded once. The V call is TRBV4-3, the J call TRBJ2-7, with a weak D call TRBD1 (6 bases). Per germline, CDR1 LGHNA and CDR2 YSLEER. The ends were cut back, 2 bases at V and 7 bases at J, with 18 bases in the middle. CDR3 length: 15 residues. CDR3: CASSQNRVGFVEQYF. CDR3 sequence (DNA): TGCGCCAGCAGCCAAAACAGGGTCGGCTTTGTTGAGCAGTACTTC.

This clone came up a few times. The chain joins TRBV18 to TRBJ1-1; 9 positions agree with TRBD1. V dropped 3 bases and J dropped 0; count of bases not matched to a gene: 5. Germline CDR1 and CDR2: KGHSH and LQKENI. The CDR3 has 16 residues. CDR3 coding DNA: TGTGCCAGCTCACCGGGACAGGGACCATTGAACACTGAAGCTTTCTTT. Amino acid sequence: CASSPGQGPLNTEAFF.

V is TRBV13 and J is TRBJ1-1; D unresolved. This CDR3 is 13 amino acids long. V dropped 4 bases and J dropped 6 bases, with 12 bases sitting between them. The germline V gene encodes CDR1 PRHDT and CDR2 FYEKMQ (reference sequence). The CDR3 sequence is CASSSDPSAEAFF. In DNA form, the CDR3 reads TGTGCCAGCAGCTCCGACCCGAGCGCTGAAGCTTTCTTT.

The V and J genes are TRBV7-6 and TRBJ2-5; possible D gene TRBD2, 5 bases. Germline CDR1 SGHVS, CDR2 FNYEAQ. V lost 8 bases and J 0 bases, leaving 19 bases between the germline ends. The CDR3 covers 16 residues. This chain's CDR3 is CASPLPLGEYQETQYF. Here the CDR3 DNA reads TGTGCCAGCCCCCTACCGCTCGGGGAGTACCAAGAGACCCAGTACTTC.

The chain combines TRBV30 with TRBJ1-5; TRBD1 aligns across 11 bases. V dropped 5 bases and J dropped 6; count of bases not matched to a gene: 6. There are 14 residues in the CDR3. CDR1 and CDR2 from the germline V gene are GTSNPN and SVGIG (reference sequence). CDR3 sequence: CAWDGDRGTQPQHF. The DNA of the CDR3 is TGTGCCTGGGATGGGGACAGGGGGACTCAGCCCCAGCATTTT.

A few counts support this clone. The rearrangement links TRBV5-1 to TRBJ1-1; D ambiguous. This CDR3 region has 12 residues. Trimming removed 1 base from V and 6 bases from J, with 7 bases in between. Germline CDR1 and CDR2: SGHRS and YFSETQ. The CDR3 sequence: CASSLRDSEAFF. DNA for the CDR3: TGCGCCAGCAGCTTGCGAGACTCTGAAGCTTTCTTT. Supplemented by reference TRBV5-1 and TRBJ1-1, the full variable domain reads KAGVTQTPRYLIKTRGQQVTLSCSPISGHRSVSWYQQTPGQGLQFLFEYFSETQRNKGNFPGRFSGRQFSNSRSEMNVSTLELGDSALYLCASSLRDSEAFFGQGTRLTVV.

The chain links TRBV9 to TRBJ1-4; D is possibly TRBD1 (5 bases). V shed 6 bases and J shed 1 base, with 10 bases lying between them. Germline CDR1 reads SGDLS; CDR2 reads YYNGEE. The CDR3 has 14 amino acids. The CDR3 nucleotides read TGTGCCAGCAAAGGGGAGGGAACTAATGAAAAACTGTTTTTT. This sequence encodes CASKGEGTNEKLFF.

The V call is TRBV4-2, the J call TRBJ2-5; 7 positions match TRBD2. Germline V gives CDR1 LGHNA, CDR2 YNFKEQ. Trimming removed 0 bases from V and 4 bases from J; junction bases left unmatched: 14. This CDR3 has 18 residues. The CDR3: CASSQDGWGGNASETQYF. DNA of the CDR3: TGTGCCAGCAGCCAAGATGGGTGGGGGGGGAACGCATCAGAGACCCAGTACTTC.